What follows is one T cell receptor beta chain and its context. Its target antigen remains unknown. The input lacks base qualities; no much larger clone sits a single base away. Collaborating institutions collected whole blood in K2EDTA tubes following their own protocols. For TCRbeta analysis, collaborators shipped samples as frozen whole blood, isolated PBMCs, or DNA extracted from either of those sample types. CDR1 and CDR2 are drawn from the germline V gene: SGHRS, YFSETQ. The germline V end is reduced by 0 bases and the J end by 4 bases; junction bases left unmatched: 4. The CDR3, cysteine through phenylalanine, is 15 amino acids long. The DNA shown is the 45-base CDR3, in frame from base 1. The data stem from a study of blood T cell repertoires in COVID-19 (dated by TCRdb to the early 2020s). Some background on the complete study: Collaborator samples came from the United States, Italy and Spain and covered acute and convalescent phases of COVID-19. The repertoires were made available in a free public database intended to serve as a resource for research on the immune response to SARS-CoV-2. The prospective study material was composed of cDNA or gDNA derived from T cells, B-cell-depleted T cells, or PBMCs. Sample metadata almost always included a de-identified subject ID, COVID-19 status, age in years and sex. HLA class I and class II types, where available, came from metadata supplied by the sample provider rather than from assay-based typing. The samples were drawn from the first 160 participants of the ongoing ImmuneRACE study and from some 1,300 subjects provided by 6 global collaborators. Subjects who had been exposed to COVID-19, were actively infected with it, or had recovered from it provided the deeply sampled blood TCRbeta repertoires that made up the dataset. The research as a whole found: How much clinical and demographic metadata was included differed by source and by participant, and the metadata was provided uncurated.

TCRbeta CDR3 regions were amplified from genomic DNA using the immunoSEQ Assay, a bias-controlled multiplex PCR. The published analysis was carried out like this. Nucleated cell counts per sample were estimated from amplification of reference gene primers within the assay. Sequence reads were collapsed and filtered to measure the absolute abundance of every unique TCRbeta CDR3 rearrangement. For each sample, productive Simpson clonality was calculated as the square root of Simpson's diversity index over productive rearrangements. The immuneACCESS repertoire file appears here via TCRdb, limited to in-frame rearrangements. These files lack a portion of the clones; in checked studies, under half of the deficit traces to unresolved V genes, and the cause of the others is not known. Clone size and the V and J calls come from that table; the DNA yielded D and trimming. The sample table contains about 78,000 clones; only one count was recorded for around 87% of them. Jointly, the top ten make up approximately 4% of the sample.

The material sequenced was peripheral blood. The rearranged segments are TRBV5-1 and TRBJ1-2; TRBD1 agrees with 9 junctional bases. The TCR sequence derives from a woman over 75 with active or convalescent COVID-19. The nucleotide sequence reads as follows: TGCGCCAGCAGCTTGGGGACAGGGGAAGGCTATGGCTACACCTTC. It encodes CASSLGTGEGYGYTF.